Listed below are T cell receptor beta chains from one sample, sequenced in a study of blood T cells in healthy people across ages. TCRdb re-called the 5' RACE reads through MiXCR, storing one row per CDR3 protein. Of 850,000 to 950,000 distinct CDR3 sequences detected, about 28% appear once; the ten largest clones hold roughly 17%. Sequencing input: blood. The receptors derive from an elderly woman in good health. The CDR3 runs from the conserved cysteine through the conserved F or W. A D gene is named only where the DNA matches it firmly. Not all rows give a size; the values are once, few, many and, for expanded clones, a class.

V	D	size	J	CDR3	DNA
TRBV6-5	TRBD2	NA	TRBJ2-7	CASSYGGLVAGVTYEQYF	TGTGCCAGCAGTTATGGGGGTTTGGTAGCGGGGGTCACCTACGAGCAGTACTTC
TRBV20-1	NA	NA	TRBJ1-4	CSARDPGMTGEKLFF	TGCAGTGCTAGAGACCCCGGGATGACGGGAGAAAAACTGTTTTTT
TRBV7-9	NA	many	TRBJ2-7	CASSLDRAADEQYF	TGTGCCAGCAGCTTAGATCGGGCCGCTGACGAGCAGTACTTC
TRBV12-3/TRBV12-4	NA	NA	TRBJ2-3	CASSLGERKRRTDTQYF	TGTGCCAGCAGTTTAGGGGAGAGAAAAAGGCGGACAGATACGCAGTATTTT
TRBV5-5	TRBD1	few	TRBJ2-2	CASSLNRGKNTGELFF	TGTGCCAGCAGCTTGAACAGGGGCAAGAACACCGGGGAGCTGTTTTTT
TRBV20-1	NA	many	TRBJ1-2	CSARDEAVANYGYTF	TGCAGTGCTAGAGATGAGGCAGTAGCTAACTATGGCTACACCTTC
TRBV9	NA	many	TRBJ1-6	CASSPGWEGNSPLHF	TGTGCCAGCAGCCCAGGCTGGGAAGGGAATTCACCCCTCCACTTT
TRBV15	NA	NA	TRBJ1-2	CATSSASGDWADYGYTF	TGTGCCACCAGCAGCGCCTCAGGGGATTGGGCAGACTATGGCTACACCTTC
TRBV3-1	NA	many	TRBJ2-5	CASSPDFVQYF	TGTGCCAGCAGCCCTGATTTTGTCCAGTACTTC
TRBV5-1	TRBD1	NA	TRBJ2-2	CASSRQGNQMNTGERFF	TGCGCCAGCAGCCGACAGGGGAATCAAATGAACACCGGGGAGCGGTTTTTT
TRBV20-1	TRBD1	few	TRBJ2-7	CSASKGGSYNEQYF	TGCAGTGCTAGTAAAGGGGGCTCCTACAATGAGCAGTACTTC
TRBV6-1	TRBD2	many	TRBJ2-3	CASEEGSGGADTQYF	TGTGCCAGCGAAGAAGGGTCCGGGGGGGCAGATACGCAGTATTTT
TRBV2	NA	many	TRBJ2-5	CASSVDGSKTQYF	TGTGCCAGCAGCGTCGACGGAAGCAAGACCCAGTACTTC
TRBV5-1	NA	many	TRBJ1-2	CASSLDRVNYGYTF	TGCGCCAGCAGCTTGGACAGGGTAAACTATGGCTACACCTTC
TRBV7-9	NA	many	TRBJ2-1	CASSPKGGLDEQFF	TGTGCCAGCAGCCCGAAGGGGGGGTTAGATGAGCAGTTCTTC
TRBV7-6	NA	NA	TRBJ2-1	CASSLVSGMLEQFF	TGTGCCAGCAGCTTAGTTTCAGGGATGCTCGAGCAGTTCTTC
TRBV29-1	NA	many	TRBJ2-3	CSARMSLADTQYF	TGCAGCGCCCGGATGTCGCTGGCAGATACGCAGTATTTT
TRBV12-3/TRBV12-4	TRBD2	NA	TRBJ2-5	CAGRLGTTALETQYF	TGTGCCGGCAGGCTTGGGACTACAGCACTGGAGACCCAGTACTTC
TRBV28	TRBD1	many	TRBJ2-1	CASQRTGFGNEQFF	TGTGCCAGCCAGAGGACAGGGTTTGGGAATGAGCAGTTCTTC
TRBV12-3/TRBV12-4	NA	NA	TRBJ2-3	CASSYSPWSGTDTQYF	TGTGCCAGCAGTTACTCGCCCTGGTCGGGTACAGATACGCAGTATTTT
TRBV7-9	NA	many	TRBJ2-7	CASSLASLSYEQYF	TGTGCCAGCAGCTTAGCGTCTCTCAGCTACGAGCAGTACTTC
TRBV20-1	TRBD2	NA	TRBJ2-1	CRAIGPQRGVYNEQFF	TGCAGGGCCATAGGTCCACAGCGGGGGGTCTACAATGAGCAGTTCTTC
TRBV6-1	TRBD1	few	TRBJ2-6	CASSFGTASSSGANVLTF	TGTGCCAGCAGCTTCGGGACAGCTTCTAGCTCTGGGGCCAACGTCCTGACTTTC
TRBV6-6	NA	few	TRBJ1-4	CASSYSGGDEKLFF	TGTGCCAGCAGTTACTCGGGGGGGGATGAAAAACTGTTTTTT
TRBV12-3/TRBV12-4	NA	many	TRBJ2-3	CASSRTPVGDTQYF	TGTGCCAGCAGCCGGACTCCAGTCGGAGATACGCAGTATTTT
TRBV7-2	NA	many	TRBJ1-6	CASSFLGVGSPLHF	TGTGCCAGCAGCTTTTTAGGTGTGGGGTCACCCCTCCACTTT
TRBV12-3/TRBV12-4	TRBD2	many	TRBJ2-1	CASSQSGGATKSYNEQFF	TGTGCCAGCAGTCAAAGCGGGGGGGCAACGAAGTCCTACAATGAGCAGTTCTTC
TRBV12-3/TRBV12-4	NA	NA	TRBJ1-5	CASSLAEPSNQPQHF	TGTGCCAGCAGTTTAGCAGAGCCTAGCAATCAGCCCCAGCATTTT